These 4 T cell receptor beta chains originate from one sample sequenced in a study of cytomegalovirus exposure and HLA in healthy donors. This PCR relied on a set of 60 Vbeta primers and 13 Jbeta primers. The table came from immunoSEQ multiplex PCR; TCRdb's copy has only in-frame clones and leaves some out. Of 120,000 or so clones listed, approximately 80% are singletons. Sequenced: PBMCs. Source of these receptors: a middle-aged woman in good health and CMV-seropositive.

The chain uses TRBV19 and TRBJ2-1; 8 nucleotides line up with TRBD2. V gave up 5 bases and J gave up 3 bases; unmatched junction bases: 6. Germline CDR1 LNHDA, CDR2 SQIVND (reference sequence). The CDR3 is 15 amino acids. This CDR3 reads CASSATSGLYNEQFF. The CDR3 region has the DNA TGTGCCAGTAGTGCAACTAGCGGTCTCTACAATGAGCAGTTCTTC.

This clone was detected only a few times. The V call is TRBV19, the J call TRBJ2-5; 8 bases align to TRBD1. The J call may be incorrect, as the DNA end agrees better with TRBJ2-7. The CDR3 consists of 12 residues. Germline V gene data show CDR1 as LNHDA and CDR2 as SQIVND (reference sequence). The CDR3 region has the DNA TGTGCCAGTAGTGACAGGGGCTACGAGCAGTACTTC. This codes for CASSDRGYEQYF.

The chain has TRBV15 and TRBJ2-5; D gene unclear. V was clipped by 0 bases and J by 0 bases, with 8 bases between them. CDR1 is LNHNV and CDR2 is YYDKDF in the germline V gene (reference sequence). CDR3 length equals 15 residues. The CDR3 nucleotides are TGTGCCACCAGCAGAGATGTCTCGTACCAAGAGACCCAGTACTTC. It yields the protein CATSRDVSYQETQYF.

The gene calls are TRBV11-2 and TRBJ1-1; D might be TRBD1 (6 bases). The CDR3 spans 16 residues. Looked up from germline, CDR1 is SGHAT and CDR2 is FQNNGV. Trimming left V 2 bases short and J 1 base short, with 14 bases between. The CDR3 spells CASSLPPTGTNTEAFF. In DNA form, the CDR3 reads TGTGCCAGCAGCTTACCCCCAACAGGGACGAACACTGAAGCTTTCTTT.